The entry below gives a single T cell receptor (beta chain) sequence along with its context. The antigen is unknown. Sequencing was performed with immunoSEQ multiplex PCR; in TCRdb, only in-frame clones are kept and a portion is missing. Among under 250,000 clones listed, around 93% were seen once. This sample was taken from a study of T cell responses to AZD1222 COVID-19 vaccine. CDR1 MNHEY and CDR2 SVGEGT come from the germline V gene. Losses at the gene ends were 4 bases for V and 4 bases for J; bases not matched to a gene: 3. The CDR3 loop spans 14 amino acids. Whole-study results and caveats: Possibly, clonal diversity was underestimated; donors were largely white British and included more females. After the peak T cell response, and only then, were repertoires sampled.

The source of this sequence is an adult in good health. The genes are TRBV6-2 or TRBV6-3 and TRBJ1-5; 8 nucleotides line up with TRBD1. Sample: peripheral blood, taken on day 0 of MenACWY control vaccination. The CDR3 nucleotides read TGTGCCAGCAGTTCAGACAGGGGAAATCAGCCCCAGCATTTT. This encodes CASSSDRGNQPQHF.